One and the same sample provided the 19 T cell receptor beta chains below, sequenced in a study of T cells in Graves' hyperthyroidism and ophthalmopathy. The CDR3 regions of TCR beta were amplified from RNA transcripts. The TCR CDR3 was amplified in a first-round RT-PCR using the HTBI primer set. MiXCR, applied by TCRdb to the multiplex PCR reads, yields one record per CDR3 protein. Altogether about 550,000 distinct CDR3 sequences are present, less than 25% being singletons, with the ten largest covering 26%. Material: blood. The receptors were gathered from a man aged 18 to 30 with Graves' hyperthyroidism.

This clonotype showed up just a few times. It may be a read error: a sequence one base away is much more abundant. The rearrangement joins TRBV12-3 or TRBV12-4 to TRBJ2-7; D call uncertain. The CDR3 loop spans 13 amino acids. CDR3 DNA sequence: TGTGCCAGCAGTTTAAAAGTAACCTACGTGCAGTACTTC. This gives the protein CASSLKVTYVQYF.

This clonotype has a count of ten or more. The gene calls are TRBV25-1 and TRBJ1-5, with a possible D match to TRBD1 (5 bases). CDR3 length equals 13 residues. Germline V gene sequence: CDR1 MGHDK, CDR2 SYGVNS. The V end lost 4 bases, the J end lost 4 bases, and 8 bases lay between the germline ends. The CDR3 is CASSAGTNQPQHF. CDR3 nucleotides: TGTGCCAGCAGTGCCGGGACTAATCAGCCCCAGCATTTT.

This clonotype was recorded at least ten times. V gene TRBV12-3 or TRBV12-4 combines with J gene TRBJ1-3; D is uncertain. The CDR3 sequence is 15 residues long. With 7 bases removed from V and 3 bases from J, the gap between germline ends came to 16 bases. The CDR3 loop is CASKRFNAGGNTIYF. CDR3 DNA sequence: TGTGCCAGCAAAAGGTTCAACGCGGGTGGAAACACCATATATTTT.

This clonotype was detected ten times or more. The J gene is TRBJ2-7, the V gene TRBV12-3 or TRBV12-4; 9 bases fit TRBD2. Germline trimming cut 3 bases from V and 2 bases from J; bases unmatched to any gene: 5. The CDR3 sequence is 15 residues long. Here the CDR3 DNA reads TGTGCCAGCAGTTTCTTAGCGGGGGCCCCCTACGAGCAGTACTTC. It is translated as CASSFLAGAPYEQYF.

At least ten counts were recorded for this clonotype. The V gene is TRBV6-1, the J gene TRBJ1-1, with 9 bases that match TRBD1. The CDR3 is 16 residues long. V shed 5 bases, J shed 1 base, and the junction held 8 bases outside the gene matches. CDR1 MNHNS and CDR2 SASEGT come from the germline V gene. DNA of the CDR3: TGTGCCAGCAGTCGGGACAGGGCCGACTCGAACACTGAAGCTTTCTTT. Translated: CASSRDRADSNTEAFF.

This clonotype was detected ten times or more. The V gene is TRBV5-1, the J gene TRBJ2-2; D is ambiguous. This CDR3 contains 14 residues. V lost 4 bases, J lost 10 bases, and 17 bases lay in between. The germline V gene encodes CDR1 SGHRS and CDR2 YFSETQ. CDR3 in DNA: TGCGCCAGCAGCACAAGCCAAGGGTTAGAGGAGCTGTTTTTT. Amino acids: CASSTSQGLEELFF.

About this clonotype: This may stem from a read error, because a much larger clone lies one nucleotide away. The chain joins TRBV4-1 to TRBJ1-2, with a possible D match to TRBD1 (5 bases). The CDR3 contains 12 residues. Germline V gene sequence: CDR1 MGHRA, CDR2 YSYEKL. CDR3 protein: CANSHQGGGYTF. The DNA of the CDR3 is TGCGCCAACAGCCATCAGGGAGGAGGCTACACCTTC.

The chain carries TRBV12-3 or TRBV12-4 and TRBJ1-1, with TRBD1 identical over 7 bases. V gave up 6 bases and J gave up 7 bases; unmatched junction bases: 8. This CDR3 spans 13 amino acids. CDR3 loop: CASSPLQGFEAFF. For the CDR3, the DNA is TGTGCCAGCAGCCCCCTACAGGGGTTTGAAGCTTTCTTT.

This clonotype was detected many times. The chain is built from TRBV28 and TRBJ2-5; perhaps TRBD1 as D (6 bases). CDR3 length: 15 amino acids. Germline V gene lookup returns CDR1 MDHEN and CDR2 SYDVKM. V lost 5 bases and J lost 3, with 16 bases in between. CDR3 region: CASSDPLRGKETQYF. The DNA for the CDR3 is TGTGCCAGCAGTGACCCTCTGAGGGGGAAAGAGACCCAGTACTTC.

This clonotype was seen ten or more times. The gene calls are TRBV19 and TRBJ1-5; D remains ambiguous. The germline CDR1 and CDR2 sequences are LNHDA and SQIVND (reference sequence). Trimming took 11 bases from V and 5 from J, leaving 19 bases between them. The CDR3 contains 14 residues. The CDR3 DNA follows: TGTGCCCTCGGACGGTCAGAAAGGGATCAGCCCCAGCATTTT. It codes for CALGRSERDQPQHF.

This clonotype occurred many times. CDR3 in amino acids: CAFGGTPYEQYF. In nucleotides, the CDR3 is TGTGCCTTCGGGGGGACCCCCTACGAGCAGTACTTC. The V and J genes are TRBV10-3 and TRBJ2-7; TRBD2 agrees at 7 bases. The CDR3 is made up of 12 amino acids. CDR1 is ENHRY and CDR2 is SYGVKD in the germline V gene. Germline trimming cut 11 bases from V and 2 bases from J; bases unmatched to any gene: 6.

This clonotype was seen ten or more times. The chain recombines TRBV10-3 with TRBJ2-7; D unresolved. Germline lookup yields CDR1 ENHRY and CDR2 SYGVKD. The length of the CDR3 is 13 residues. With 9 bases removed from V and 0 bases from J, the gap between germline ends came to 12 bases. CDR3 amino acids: CAMKNGSSYEQYF. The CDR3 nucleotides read TGTGCCATGAAGAACGGTAGCTCCTACGAGCAGTACTTC.

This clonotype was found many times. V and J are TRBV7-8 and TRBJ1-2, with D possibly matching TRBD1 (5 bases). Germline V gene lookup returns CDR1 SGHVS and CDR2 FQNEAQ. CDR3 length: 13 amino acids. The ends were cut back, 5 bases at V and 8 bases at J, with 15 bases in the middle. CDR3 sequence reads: CASSLEGQGGYTF. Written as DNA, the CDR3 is TGTGCCAGCAGCCTAGAGGGCCAGGGAGGCTACACCTTC.

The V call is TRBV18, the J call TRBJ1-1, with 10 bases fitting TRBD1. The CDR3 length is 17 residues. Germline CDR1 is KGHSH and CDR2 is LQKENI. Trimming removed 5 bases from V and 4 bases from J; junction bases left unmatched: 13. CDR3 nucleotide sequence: TGTGCCAGCTCATCCTACCGGGACAGGGGAGGTGGCACTGAAGCTTTCTTT. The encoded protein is CASSSYRDRGGGTEAFF.

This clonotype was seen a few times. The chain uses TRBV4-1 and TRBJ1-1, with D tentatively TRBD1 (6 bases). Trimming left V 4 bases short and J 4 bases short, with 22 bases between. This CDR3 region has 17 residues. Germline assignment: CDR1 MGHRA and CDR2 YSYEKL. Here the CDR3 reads CASSLDLAGARGTEAFF. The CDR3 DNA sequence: TGCGCCAGCAGCCTAGACCTGGCAGGGGCAAGGGGCACTGAAGCTTTCTTT.

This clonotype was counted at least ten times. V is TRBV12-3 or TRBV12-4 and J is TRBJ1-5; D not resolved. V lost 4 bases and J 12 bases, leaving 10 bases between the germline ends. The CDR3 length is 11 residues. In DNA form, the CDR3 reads TGTGCCAGCAGTTCGGTCGGTAACCAGCATTTT. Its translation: CASSSVGNQHF.

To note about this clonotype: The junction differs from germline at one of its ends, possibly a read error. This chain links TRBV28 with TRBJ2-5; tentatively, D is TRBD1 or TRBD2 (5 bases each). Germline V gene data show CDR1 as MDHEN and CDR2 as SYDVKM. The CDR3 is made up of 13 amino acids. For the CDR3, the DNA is TGTGCCAGCAGCGAGGGGATCCAAGAGACCAAGTACTTC. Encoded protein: CASSEGIQETKYF.

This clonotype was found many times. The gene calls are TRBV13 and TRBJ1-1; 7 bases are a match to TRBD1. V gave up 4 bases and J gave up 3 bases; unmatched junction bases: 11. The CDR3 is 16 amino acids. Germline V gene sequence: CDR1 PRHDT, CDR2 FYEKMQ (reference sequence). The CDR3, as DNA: TGTGCCAGCAGCTCGCAGGGGGAAAGGGGTGACACTGAAGCTTTCTTT. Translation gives CASSSQGERGDTEAFF.

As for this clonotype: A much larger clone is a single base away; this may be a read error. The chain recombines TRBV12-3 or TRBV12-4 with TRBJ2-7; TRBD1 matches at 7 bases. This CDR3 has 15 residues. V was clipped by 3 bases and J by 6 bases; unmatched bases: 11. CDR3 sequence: CASSFIRRGSGEQYF. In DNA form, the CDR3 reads TGTGCCAGCAGTTTCATTCGCAGGGGGAGCGGCGAGCAGTACTTC.